Each of the 15 T cell receptor beta chains below was sequenced from the same sample in a study of T cell clonality in common variable immunodeficiency. General study points: In common variable immunodeficiency, TCR beta chains reportedly carried fewer deletions and N-nucleotide insertions.

The antigens for these receptors are not known. Profiled with immunoSEQ multiplex PCR; TCRdb holds only in-frame clones, not every one. This listing includes 8,000 or so clones. Sample: peripheral blood mononuclear cells. The receptor set was obtained from a human donor with common variable immunodeficiency.

Of note for this clone: The CDR3 extends 3 residues past the end of the read, so its final part is completed from the germline J gene. This chain uses TRBV2 with TRBJ2-5, with 8 bases fitting TRBD1. The V segment lost 6 bases and the J segment 2 bases; nucleotides outside the gene matches: 14. Per the germline V gene, CDR1 is SNHLY and CDR2 is FYNNEI. This CDR3 is built from 17 residues. The part of the CDR3 DNA that was read is TGTGCCAGCAGGGACATCGGGACAGGCCGCTTACAAGAGACC. Translation: CASRDIGTGRLQET. The whole CDR3 reads CASRDIGTGRLQETQYF.

Note on this clone: The read terminates 3 residues ahead of where the CDR3 ends, so the germline J gene completes it. This chain uses TRBV19 with TRBJ1-5; D is possibly TRBD1 (5 bases). CDR1 is LNHDA and CDR2 is SQIVND in the germline V gene (reference sequence). Trimming took off 3 bases at V and 2 bases at J, with 11 bases between the two ends. This CDR3 has 15 amino acids. The sequenced CDR3 bases are TGTGCCAGTAGTATGATGGCCAGGGGCAATCAGCCC. This translates into CASSMMARGNQP. The whole CDR3 sequence is CASSMMARGNQPQHF.

Partial CDR3 DNA: TGTGCCAGTAGTCCCGGAGGACTAGCGGGCCAAGAGACC. Translating it yields CASSPGGLAGQET. The entire CDR3 reads CASSPGGLAGQETQYF. The V gene is TRBV19, the J gene TRBJ2-5; 11 bases align to TRBD2. Sequencing ends 3 residues short of the CDR3 end; the germline J gene provides the rest. Trimming cost V 5 bases and J 1 base; bases outside gene matches: 6. This CDR3 contains 16 residues. CDR1 and CDR2 from the germline V gene are LNHDA and SQIVND (reference sequence).

A remark on this clone: Coverage ceases 3 residues before the CDR3 finishes, and the germline J gene fills in the end. The sample holds other DNA sequences that translate to the same CDR3. The V call is TRBV20-1, the J call TRBJ2-3; TRBD1 agrees at 8 bases. This CDR3 contains 14 residues. Per the germline V gene, CDR1 is DFQATT and CDR2 is SNEGSKA (reference sequence). The V gene end was trimmed by 6 bases and the J gene end by 0 bases; junction bases not matched to a gene: 5. Here the CDR3 reads CSAPTGASTDTQYF. CDR3 DNA, as far as it was read: TGCAGTGCCCCGACAGGGGCCAGCACAGATACG.

Remarks on this clone: Read data end 3 residues before the CDR3 end; the end is taken from the germline J gene. The chain couples TRBV5-1 to TRBJ2-1; a weak D match, TRBD2 (6 bases). V lost 0 bases to trimming and J lost 4 bases, with 14 bases between them. Germline CDR1 reads SGHRS; CDR2 reads YFSETQ. The CDR3 loop spans 16 amino acids. The CDR3 is CASSLDGGEIYNEQFF. CDR3 DNA (partial): TGCGCCAGCAGCTTGGACGGCGGGGAAATTTACAATGAG.

To note about this clone: Read sequence stops 3 residues before the CDR3 end, and the germline J gene provides the missing end. This chain joins TRBV7-2 and TRBJ1-2; 9 nucleotides match TRBD1. Germline CDR1 SGHTA, CDR2 FQGNSA. This CDR3 is built from 14 residues. The CDR3 protein is CASSTHTGGGGYTF. CDR3 DNA, as far as it was read: TGTGCCAGCAGCACGCACACAGGGGGCGGGGGC.

As concerns this clone: The read ends 3 residues before the CDR3 terminus; that terminus is restored from the germline J gene. The chain recombines TRBV19 with TRBJ1-2; D not resolved. V lost 3 bases to trimming and J lost 6 bases, with 11 bases between them. This CDR3 has 13 amino acids. Germline V gene data show CDR1 as LNHDA and CDR2 as SQIVND (reference sequence). Partial CDR3 DNA: TGTGCCAGTAGTATTACCATAAGGGATGGC. This translates into CASSITIRDG. The CDR3, in full, reads CASSITIRDGYTF.

As for this clone: Coverage ceases 3 residues before the CDR3 finishes, and the germline J gene fills in the end. The rearrangement uses TRBV7-2 and TRBJ2-6; no clear D. The V gene's germline CDR1 is SGHTA and CDR2 FQGNSA. The ends were cut back, 0 bases at V and 0 bases at J, with 12 bases in the middle. CDR3 length equals 18 residues. CDR3 DNA (partial): TGTGCCAGCAGCTTAGCCGTTCTAAGCATCTCTGGGGCCAACGTC. It codes for CASSLAVLSISGANV. The CDR3 reads in full as CASSLAVLSISGANVLTF. Supplemented by reference TRBV7-2 and TRBJ2-6, the full variable domain reads GAGVSQSPSNKVTEKGKDVELRCDPISGHTALYWYRQSLGQGLEFLIYFQGNSAPDKSGLPSDRFSAERTGGSVSTLTIQRTQQEDSAVYLCASSLAVLSISGANVLTFGAGSRLTVL.

Concerning this clone: Read data end 3 residues before the CDR3 end; the end is taken from the germline J gene. V usage is TRBV19 and J usage is TRBJ2-3; TRBD2 matches at 12 bases. From germline, CDR1 is LNHDA and CDR2 SQIVND (reference sequence). The V gene end was trimmed by 5 bases and the J gene end by 6 bases; junction bases not matched to a gene: 12. The CDR3 is 17 residues long. The DNA read from the CDR3 is TGTGCCAGTAGTGCTGCCTCGGGACTAGCGGGCTGGGATACG. It encodes CASSAASGLAGWDT. The full CDR3 reads CASSAASGLAGWDTQYF.

About this clone: The read is 3 residues too short to cover the CDR3 end, so that end is filled in from the germline J gene. The chain employs TRBV6-1 and TRBJ1-1; D is ambiguous. From germline, CDR1 is MNHNS and CDR2 SASEGT. V gave up 1 base and J gave up 5 bases, with 14 bases separating them. The CDR3 length is 15 residues. CDR3 bases read: TGTGCCAGCAGTGAAGGCGTCTACAGCCGGACTGAA. This sequence encodes CASSEGVYSRTE. The entire CDR3 reads CASSEGVYSRTEAFF.

Comments on this clone: Read coverage stops 3 residues before the CDR3 terminus; the germline J gene supplies the remainder. This rearrangement joins TRBV19 to TRBJ1-1; D uncertain. This CDR3 is built from 11 residues. The germline V gene encodes CDR1 LNHDA and CDR2 SQIVND (reference sequence). The DNA read from the CDR3 is TGTGCCAGTAGGTTAATGCGGGAA. Translation gives CASRLMRE. Given in full, the CDR3 is CASRLMREAFF.

Concerning this clone: The sequenced fragment ends 3 residues before the CDR3 boundary, so the rest is inferred from the germline J gene. J is TRBJ1-1 and V is TRBV18; 9 bases map to TRBD1. CDR1 is KGHSH, CDR2 LQKENI, per germline. The CDR3 loop spans 18 amino acids. CDR3 bases read: TGTGCCAGCTCACCACAGCAAACCATGCCGGGACAGGGTTTCGAA. It codes for CASSPQQTMPGQGFE. The full CDR3 protein is CASSPQQTMPGQGFEAFF.

Concerning this clone: The CDR3 end lies 3 residues beyond the end of the read and is filled in from the germline J gene. J is TRBJ1-1 and V is TRBV19, with TRBD1 as a possible D gene (5 bases). V was pared by 10 bases and J by 3 bases, with 9 bases between. The CDR3 is 11 amino acids. Germline assignment: CDR1 LNHDA and CDR2 SQIVND (reference sequence). The CDR3 bases that were read are TGTGCCATTCTCAGGGACACTGAA. The encoded protein is CAILRDTE. The full CDR3 reads CAILRDTEAFF. The full variable domain, its missing parts supplied by reference TRBV19 and TRBJ1-1, is DGGITQSPKYLFRKEGQNVTLSCEQNLNHDAMYWYRQDPGQGLRLIYYSQIVNDFQKGDIAEGYSVSREKKESFPLTVTSAQKNPTAFYLCAILRDTEAFFGQGTRLTVV.

Note on this clone: A read error may produce the germline difference seen at one junction end. The read comes to an end 3 residues before the CDR3 does, leaving the germline J gene to fill in the end. J is TRBJ2-7 and V is TRBV2; 7 positions match TRBD1. CDR3 length: 12 amino acids. Germline V CDR1 and CDR2: SNHLY, FYNNEI. CDR3 DNA, as far as it was read: TGTGCCAGCAGAGAAGACAGGGACGAG. It encodes CASREDRDE. The complete CDR3 sequence is CASREDRDEQYF.

CDR3 protein: CASSGSKDRVNNEQFF. Partial CDR3 DNA: TGTGCCAGTAGTGGCTCGAAGGACAGGGTTAACAATGAG. The V gene is TRBV19, the J gene TRBJ2-1; 8 bases fit TRBD1. The CDR3 goes on 3 residues after the read ends, and that part is filled in from the germline J gene. V lost 5 bases to trimming and J lost 5 bases; unmatched junction nucleotides: 11. The CDR3 spans 16 residues. CDR1 is LNHDA, CDR2 SQIVND, per germline (reference sequence).